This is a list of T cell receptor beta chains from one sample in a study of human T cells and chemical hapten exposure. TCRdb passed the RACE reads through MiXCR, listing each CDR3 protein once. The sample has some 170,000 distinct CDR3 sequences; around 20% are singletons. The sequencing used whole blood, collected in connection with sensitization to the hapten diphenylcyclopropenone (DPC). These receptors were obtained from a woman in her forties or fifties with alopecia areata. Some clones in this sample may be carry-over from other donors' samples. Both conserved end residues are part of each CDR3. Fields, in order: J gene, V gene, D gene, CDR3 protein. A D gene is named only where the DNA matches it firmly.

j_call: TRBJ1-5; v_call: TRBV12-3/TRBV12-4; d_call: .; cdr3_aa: CASSDQQGMGNQPQHF
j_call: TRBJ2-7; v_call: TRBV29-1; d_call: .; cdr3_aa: CSVRREVNSYEQYF
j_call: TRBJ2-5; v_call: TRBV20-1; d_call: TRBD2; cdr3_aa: CSARVSSSGVETQYF
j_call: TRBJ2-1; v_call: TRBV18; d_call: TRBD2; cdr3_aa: CASSPPGLAGVGEQFF
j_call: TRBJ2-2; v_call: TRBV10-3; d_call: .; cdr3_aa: CATRGTPNTGELFF
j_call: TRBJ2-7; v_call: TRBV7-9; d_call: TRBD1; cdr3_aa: CASSSRDRGPAYEQYF
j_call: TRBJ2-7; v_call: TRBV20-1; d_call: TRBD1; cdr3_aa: CSAQYQGDYEQYF
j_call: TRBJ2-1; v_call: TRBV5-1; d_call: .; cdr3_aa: CASSSDSSSYNEQFF
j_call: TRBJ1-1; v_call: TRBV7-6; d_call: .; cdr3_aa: CASSISPDRYTEAFF
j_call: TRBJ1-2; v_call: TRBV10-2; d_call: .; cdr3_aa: CASSVREINYGYTF
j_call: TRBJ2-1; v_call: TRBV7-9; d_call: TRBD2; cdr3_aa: CASSLVPLAGAYNEQFF
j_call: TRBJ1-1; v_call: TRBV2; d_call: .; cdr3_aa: CASRETETTEAFF